This T cell receptor (beta chain) appears in the sequencing data of a study of blood T cell repertoires in COVID-19. As for the study in general: From the United States, Italy and Spain came samples of acute and convalescent COVID-19. In each case, the material was cDNA or gDNA derived from T cells, B-cell-depleted T cells, or PBMCs.

The length of the CDR3 is 15 residues. From germline, CDR1 is SGHTA and CDR2 FQGNSA. Trimming took 1 base from V and 3 from J, leaving 13 bases between them. In the original workflow: Amplifying reference gene primers gave estimates of nucleated cell counts. Clones were read by immunoSEQ multiplex PCR, and TCRdb kept only the in-frame ones, dropping some. D and trimming were read from the DNA, whereas the V and J calls and clone size are those reported in that table. The repertoire has approximately 260,000 clones, around 83% of them found once; the top ten carry roughly an eighth. Sequenced input: peripheral blood. The chain couples TRBV7-2 to TRBJ2-7, with D tentatively TRBD1 (6 bases). The clonotype originates from a woman in her sixties with active or convalescent COVID-19. CDR3 amino acids: CASSLGPGENYEQYF. CDR3 DNA sequence: TGTGCCAGCAGCTTAGGGCCAGGGGAGAACTACGAGCAGTACTTC.